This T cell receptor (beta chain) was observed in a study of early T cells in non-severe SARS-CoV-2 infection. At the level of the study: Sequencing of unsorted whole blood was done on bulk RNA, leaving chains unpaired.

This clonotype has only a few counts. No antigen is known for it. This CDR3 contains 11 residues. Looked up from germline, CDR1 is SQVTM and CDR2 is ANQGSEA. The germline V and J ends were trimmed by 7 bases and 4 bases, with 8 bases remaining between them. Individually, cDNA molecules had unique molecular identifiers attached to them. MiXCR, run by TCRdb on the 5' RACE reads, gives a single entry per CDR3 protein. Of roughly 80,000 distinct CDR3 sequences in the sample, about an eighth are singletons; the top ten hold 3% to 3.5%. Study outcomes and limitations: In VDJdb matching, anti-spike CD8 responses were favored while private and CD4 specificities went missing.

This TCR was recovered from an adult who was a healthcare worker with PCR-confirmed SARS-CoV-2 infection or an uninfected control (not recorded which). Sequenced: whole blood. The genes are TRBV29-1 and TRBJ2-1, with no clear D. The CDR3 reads CSAPIYNEQFF. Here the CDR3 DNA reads TGCAGCGCCCCTATTTACAATGAGCAGTTCTTC.